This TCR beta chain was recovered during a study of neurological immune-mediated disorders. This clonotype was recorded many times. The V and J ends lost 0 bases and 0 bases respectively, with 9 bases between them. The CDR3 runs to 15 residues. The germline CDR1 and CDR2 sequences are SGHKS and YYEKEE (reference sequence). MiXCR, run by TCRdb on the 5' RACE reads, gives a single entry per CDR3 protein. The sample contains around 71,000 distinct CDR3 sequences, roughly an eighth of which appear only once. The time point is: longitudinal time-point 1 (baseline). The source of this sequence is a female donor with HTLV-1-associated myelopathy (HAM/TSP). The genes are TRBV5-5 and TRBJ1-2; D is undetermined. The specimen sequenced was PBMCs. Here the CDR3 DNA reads TGTGCCAGCAGCTTGGTATCAGCAACTAACTATGGCTACACCTTC. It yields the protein CASSLVSATNYGYTF. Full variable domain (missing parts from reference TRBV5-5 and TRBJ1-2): DAGVTQSPTHLIKTRGQQVTLRCSPISGHKSVSWYQQVLGQGPQFIFQYYEKEERGRGNFPDRFSARQFPNYSSELNVNALLLGDSALYLCASSLVSATNYGYTFGSGTRLTVV.